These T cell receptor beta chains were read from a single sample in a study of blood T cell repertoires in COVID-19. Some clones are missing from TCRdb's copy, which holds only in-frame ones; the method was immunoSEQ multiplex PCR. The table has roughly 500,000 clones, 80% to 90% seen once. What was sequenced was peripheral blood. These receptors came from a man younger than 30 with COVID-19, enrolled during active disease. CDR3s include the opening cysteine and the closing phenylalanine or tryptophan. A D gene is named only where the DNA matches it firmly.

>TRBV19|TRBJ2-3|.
.
CASTSGGRALDTQYF
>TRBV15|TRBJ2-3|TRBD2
TGTGCCACCAGCAGAGTAGCGGGGGGGCCAGATACGCAGTATTTT
CATSRVAGGPDTQYF
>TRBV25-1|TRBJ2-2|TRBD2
TGTGCCAGCAGCCCCGGACTAGCGGTAACCGGGGAGCTGTTTTTT
CASSPGLAVTGELFF
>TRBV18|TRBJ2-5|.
TGTGCCAGCTCACCACCTATTGTCGAGACCCAGTACTTC
CASSPPIVETQYF
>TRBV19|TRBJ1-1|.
TGTGCCAGTACGCAGGGGCCCTCGATGGTTGCTTTCTTT
CASTQGPSMVAFF
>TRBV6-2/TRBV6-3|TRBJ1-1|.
TGTGCCAGCAGTTACATCGGGAACACTGAAGCTTTCTTT
CASSYIGNTEAFF
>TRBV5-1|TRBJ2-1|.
TGCGCCAGCAGTTCCGGGACGGGGGTTAGGAATGAGCAGTTCTTC
CASSSGTGVRNEQFF
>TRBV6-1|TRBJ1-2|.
TGTGCCAGCAGTGAAGCGGGGACTAGACAGGCGCTCTATGGCTACACCTTC
CASSEAGTRQALYGYTF
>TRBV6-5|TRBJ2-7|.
TGTGCCAGCAGTTACTCCACGGTGCCCTACGAGCAGTACTTC
CASSYSTVPYEQYF
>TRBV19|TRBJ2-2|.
TGTGCCAGTAGTATAATTTTGGGGGCGCAGGGCGGGGAGCTGTTTTTT
CASSIILGAQGGELFF
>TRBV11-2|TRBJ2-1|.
TGTGCCAGCAGCTTAGATCGAGGACAGAGTCACAATGAGCAGTTCTTC
CASSLDRGQSHNEQFF
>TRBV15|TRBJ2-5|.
TGTGCCACCAGCCTCGCGGGAACGCCGGGAACCCAGTACTTC
CATSLAGTPGTQYF
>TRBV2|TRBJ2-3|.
TGTGCCAGCAGCGAGGCGGTAGATCCAGATACGCAGTATTTT
CASSEAVDPDTQYF